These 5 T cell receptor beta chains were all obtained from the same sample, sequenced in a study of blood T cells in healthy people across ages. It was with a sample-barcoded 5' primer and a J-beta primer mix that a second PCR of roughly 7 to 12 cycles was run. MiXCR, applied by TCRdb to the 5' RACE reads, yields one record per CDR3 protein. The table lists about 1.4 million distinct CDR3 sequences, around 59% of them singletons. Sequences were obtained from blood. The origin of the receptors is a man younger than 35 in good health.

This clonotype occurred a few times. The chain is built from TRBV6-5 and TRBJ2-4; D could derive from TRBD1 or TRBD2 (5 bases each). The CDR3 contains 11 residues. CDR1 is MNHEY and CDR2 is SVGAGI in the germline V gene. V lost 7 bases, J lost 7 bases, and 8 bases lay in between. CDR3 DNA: TGTGCCAGCAATGAGGGGAACATTCAGTACTTC. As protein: CASNEGNIQYF.

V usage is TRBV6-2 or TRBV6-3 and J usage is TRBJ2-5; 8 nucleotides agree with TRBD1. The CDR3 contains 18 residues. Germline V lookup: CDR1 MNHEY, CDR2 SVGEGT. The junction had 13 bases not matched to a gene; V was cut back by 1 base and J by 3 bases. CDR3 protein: CASSYWGRGHWGEETQYF. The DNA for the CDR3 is TGTGCCAGCAGTTACTGGGGCAGGGGGCACTGGGGGGAAGAGACCCAGTACTTC.

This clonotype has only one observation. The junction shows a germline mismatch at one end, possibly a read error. The DNA for the CDR3 is TGCAGTGCTAGAGATTCGGCTAAACTAGCGGGGGCCAAAAACATCCAGTACTTC. Amino acids: CSARDSAKLAGAKNIQYF. This chain connects TRBV20-1 to TRBJ2-4; 11 bases align to TRBD2. The CDR3 consists of 18 residues. The germline V gene has CDR1 DFQATT and CDR2 SNEGSKA (reference sequence).

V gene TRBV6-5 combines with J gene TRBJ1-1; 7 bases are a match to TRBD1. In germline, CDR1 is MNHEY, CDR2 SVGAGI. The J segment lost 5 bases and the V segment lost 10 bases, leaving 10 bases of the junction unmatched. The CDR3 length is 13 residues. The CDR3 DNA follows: TGTGCCACCAGAAGACAGGGAAGAACTGAAGCTTTCTTT. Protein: CATRRQGRTEAFF.

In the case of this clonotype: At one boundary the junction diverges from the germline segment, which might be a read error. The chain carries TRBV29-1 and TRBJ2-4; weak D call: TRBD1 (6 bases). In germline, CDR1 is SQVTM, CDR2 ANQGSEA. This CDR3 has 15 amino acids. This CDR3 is CSVIPIQGMKNSQYF. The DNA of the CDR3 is TGCAGCGTTATACCAATACAGGGCATGAAAAACAGTCAGTACTTC.